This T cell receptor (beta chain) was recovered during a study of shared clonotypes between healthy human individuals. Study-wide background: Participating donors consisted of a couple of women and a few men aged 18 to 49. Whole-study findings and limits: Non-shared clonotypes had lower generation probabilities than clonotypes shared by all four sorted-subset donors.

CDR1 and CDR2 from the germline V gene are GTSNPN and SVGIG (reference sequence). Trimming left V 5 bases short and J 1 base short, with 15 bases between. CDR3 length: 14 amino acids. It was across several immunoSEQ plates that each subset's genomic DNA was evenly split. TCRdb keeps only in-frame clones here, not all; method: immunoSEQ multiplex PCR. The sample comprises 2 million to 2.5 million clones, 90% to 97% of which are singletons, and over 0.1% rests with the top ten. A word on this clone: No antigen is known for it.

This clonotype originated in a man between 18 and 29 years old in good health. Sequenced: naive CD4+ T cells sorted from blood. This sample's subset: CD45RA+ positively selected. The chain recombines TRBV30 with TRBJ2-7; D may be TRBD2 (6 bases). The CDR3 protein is CAWGGAGMSYEQYF. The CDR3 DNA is TGTGCCTGGGGAGGGGCAGGGATGTCCTACGAGCAGTACTTC.